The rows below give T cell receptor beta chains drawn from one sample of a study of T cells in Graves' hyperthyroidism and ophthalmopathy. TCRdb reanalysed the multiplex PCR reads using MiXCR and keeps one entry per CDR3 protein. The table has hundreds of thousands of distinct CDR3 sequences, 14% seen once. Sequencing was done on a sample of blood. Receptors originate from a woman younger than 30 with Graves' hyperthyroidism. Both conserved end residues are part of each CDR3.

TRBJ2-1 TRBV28 CASSLALQGTSGRWGPDNEQFF
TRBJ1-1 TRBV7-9 CASSLQGRVNTEAFF
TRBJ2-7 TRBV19 CASSPRSAGSYEQYF
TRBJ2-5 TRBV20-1 CSASGQGAGETQYF
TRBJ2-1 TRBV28 CASFGSWGAKNNEQFF
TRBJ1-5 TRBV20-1 CSARAADRASNQPQHF
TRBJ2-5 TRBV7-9 CASSQGPTEKETQYF
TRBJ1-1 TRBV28 CASRRGMLNTEAFF
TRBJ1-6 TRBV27 CASRSQSINSPLHF
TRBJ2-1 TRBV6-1 CASSMPGLAEPNNEQFF
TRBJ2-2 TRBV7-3 CASSPLPNRGSGELFF
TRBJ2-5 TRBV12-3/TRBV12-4 CASSFRIMGPRTQYF
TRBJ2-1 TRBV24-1 CATSDSGTDYNEQFF
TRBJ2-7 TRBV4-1 CASSPAWGGGEQYF
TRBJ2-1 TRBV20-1 CSASDRRSYNEQFF
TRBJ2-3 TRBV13 CASVLAGEIAQYF
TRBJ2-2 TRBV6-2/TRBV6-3 CASSYPPENTGELFF
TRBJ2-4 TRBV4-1 CASSQERADIAKNIQYF
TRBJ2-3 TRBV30 CAWRRLAGGPGTQYF
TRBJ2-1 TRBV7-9 CASSFGANSGRNEQFF
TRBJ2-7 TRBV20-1 CSARGGDYEQYF
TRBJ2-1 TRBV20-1 CSARGRKYNEQFF
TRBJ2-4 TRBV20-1 CSARDHGLAKNIQYF
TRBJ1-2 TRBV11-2 CATSGGLGYGYTF
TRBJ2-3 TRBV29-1 CSVDVGADTQYF
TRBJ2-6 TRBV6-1 CASRRRMYSGANVLTF
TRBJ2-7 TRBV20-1 CSAYRPLSSAIYEQYF
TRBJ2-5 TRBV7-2 CASSSRTLGETQYF
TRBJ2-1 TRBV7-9 CASSLGDPLNEQFF
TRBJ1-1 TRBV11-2 CASSLEARQAFF
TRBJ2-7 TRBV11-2 CASSAWTGDPLEQYF
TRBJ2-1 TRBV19 CASSPTAGLYNEQFF
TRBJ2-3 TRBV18 CASSPQLGTDTQYF
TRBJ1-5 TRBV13 CASSPGRRQPQHF
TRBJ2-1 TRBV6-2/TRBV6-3 CASTHRDGNEQFF
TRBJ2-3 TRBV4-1 CASSQQTGGIADTQYF
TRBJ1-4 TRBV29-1 CSVGDGTGLEKLFF
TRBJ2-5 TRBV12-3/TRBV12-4 CASSLQGKETQYF
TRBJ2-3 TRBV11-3 CASSLPRLAGDQADTQYF
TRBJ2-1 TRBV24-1 CATETGSYNEQFF
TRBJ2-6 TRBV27 CASRPGGGTSGANVLTF
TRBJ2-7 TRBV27 CASGGLREQYF
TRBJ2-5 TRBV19 CASRETARGETQYF
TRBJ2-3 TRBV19 CASREGPEDTQYF
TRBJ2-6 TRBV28 CASVGSVSGANVPTF
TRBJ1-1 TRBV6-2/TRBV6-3 CASSYFEGNTEAFF
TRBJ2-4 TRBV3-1 CASSQGRTGWIANIQYF
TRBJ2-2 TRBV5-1 CASSSGQGETGELVF
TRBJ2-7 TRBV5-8 CASSLVIFSDRGLEQYF
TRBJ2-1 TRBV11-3 CANSLFPYGGSSYNEQFF
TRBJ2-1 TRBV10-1 CASSAKLAAYYNEQFF
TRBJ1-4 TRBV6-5 CASSYFSNEKLFF
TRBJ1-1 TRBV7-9 CASSRPGTGEAFF